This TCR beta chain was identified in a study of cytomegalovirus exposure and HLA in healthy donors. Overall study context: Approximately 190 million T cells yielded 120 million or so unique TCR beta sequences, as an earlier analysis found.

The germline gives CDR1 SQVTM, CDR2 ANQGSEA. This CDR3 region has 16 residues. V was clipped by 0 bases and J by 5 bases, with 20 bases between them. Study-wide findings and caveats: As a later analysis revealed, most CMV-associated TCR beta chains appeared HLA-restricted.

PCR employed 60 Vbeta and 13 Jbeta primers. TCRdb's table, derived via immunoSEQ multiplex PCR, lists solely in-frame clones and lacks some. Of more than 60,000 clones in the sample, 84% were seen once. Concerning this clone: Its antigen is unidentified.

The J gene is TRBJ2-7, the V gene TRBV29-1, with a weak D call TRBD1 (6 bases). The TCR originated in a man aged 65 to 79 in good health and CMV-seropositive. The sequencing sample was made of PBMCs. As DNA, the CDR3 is TGCAGCGTTGAAGATCATGGTGGTAACAGGGTCAACGAGCAGTACTTC. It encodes CSVEDHGGNRVNEQYF.